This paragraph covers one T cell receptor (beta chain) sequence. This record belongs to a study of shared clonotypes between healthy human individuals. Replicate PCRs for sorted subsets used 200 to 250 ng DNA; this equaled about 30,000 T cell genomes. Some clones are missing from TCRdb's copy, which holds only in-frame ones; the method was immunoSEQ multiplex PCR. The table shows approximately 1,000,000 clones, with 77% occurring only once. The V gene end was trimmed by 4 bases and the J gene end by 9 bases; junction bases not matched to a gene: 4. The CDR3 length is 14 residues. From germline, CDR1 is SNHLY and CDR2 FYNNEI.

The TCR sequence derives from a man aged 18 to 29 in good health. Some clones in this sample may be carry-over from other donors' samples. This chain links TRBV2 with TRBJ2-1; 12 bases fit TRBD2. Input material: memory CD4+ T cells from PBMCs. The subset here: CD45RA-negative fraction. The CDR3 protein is CASSAASGRGEQFF. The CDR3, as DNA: TGTGCCAGCAGTGCGGCTAGCGGGAGGGGTGAGCAGTTCTTC.